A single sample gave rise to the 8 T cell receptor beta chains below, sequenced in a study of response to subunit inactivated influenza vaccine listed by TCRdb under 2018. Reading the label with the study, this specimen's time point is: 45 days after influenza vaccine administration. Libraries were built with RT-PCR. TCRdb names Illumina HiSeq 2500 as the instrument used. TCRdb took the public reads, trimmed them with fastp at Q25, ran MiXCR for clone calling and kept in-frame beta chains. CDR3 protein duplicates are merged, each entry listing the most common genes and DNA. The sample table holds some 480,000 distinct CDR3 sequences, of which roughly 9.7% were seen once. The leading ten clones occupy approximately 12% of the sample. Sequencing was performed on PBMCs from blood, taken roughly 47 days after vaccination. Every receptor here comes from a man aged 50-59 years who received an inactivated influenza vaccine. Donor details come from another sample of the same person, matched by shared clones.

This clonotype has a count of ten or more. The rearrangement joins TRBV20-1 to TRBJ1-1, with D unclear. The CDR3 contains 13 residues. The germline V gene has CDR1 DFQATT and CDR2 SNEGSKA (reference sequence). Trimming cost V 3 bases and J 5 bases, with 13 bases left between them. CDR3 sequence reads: CSASDLLWTEAFF. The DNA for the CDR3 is TGCAGTGCTAGCGACCTTCTTTGGACTGAAGCTTTCTTT.

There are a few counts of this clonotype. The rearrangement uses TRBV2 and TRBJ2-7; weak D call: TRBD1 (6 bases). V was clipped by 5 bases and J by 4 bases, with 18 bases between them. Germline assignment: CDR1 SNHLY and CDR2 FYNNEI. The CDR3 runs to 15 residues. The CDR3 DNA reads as TGTGCCAGCAGTCCCAGGGGCGCCCTCGGGTACGAGCAGTACTTC. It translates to CASSPRGALGYEQYF. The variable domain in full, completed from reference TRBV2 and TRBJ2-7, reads EPEVTQTPSHQVTQMGQEVILRCVPISNHLYFYWYRQILGQKVEFLVSFYNNEISEKSEIFDDQFSVERPDGSNFTLKIRSTKLEDSAMYFCASSPRGALGYEQYFGPGTRLTVT.

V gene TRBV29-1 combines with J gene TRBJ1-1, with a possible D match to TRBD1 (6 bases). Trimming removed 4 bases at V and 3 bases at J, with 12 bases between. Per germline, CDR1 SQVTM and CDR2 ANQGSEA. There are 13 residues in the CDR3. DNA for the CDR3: TGCAGCGTTGGGGGGGGGCCGTACACTGAAGCTTTCTTT. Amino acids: CSVGGGPYTEAFF. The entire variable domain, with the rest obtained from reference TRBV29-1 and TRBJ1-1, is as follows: SAVISQKPSRDICQRGTSLTIQCQVDSQVTMMFWYRQQPGQSLTLIATANQGSEATYESGFVIDKFPISRPNLTFSTLTVSNMSPEDSSIYLCSVGGGPYTEAFFGQGTRLTVV.

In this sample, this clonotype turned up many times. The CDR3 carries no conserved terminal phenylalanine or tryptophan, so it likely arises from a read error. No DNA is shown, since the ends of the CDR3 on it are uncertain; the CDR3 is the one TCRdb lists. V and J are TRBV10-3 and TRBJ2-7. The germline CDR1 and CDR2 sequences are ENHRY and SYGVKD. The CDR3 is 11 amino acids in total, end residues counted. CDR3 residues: CATGTGVVFGI.

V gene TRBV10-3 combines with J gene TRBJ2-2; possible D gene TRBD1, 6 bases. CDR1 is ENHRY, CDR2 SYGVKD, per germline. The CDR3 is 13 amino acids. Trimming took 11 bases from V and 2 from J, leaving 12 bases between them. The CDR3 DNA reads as TGTGCCGGGGGCGGCGGTAACACCGGGGAGCTGTTTTTT. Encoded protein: CAGGGGNTGELFF.

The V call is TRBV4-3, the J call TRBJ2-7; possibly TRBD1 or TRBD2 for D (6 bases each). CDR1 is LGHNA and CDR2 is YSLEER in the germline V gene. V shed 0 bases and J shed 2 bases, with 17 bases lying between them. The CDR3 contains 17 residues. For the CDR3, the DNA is TGCGCCAGCAGCCAAGATGTCAGGGGACTTCGACCCTACGAGCAGTACTTC. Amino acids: CASSQDVRGLRPYEQYF.

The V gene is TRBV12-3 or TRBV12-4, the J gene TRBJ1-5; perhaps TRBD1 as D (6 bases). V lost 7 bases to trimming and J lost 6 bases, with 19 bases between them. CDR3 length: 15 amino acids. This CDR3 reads CASTSTGAPGQPQHF. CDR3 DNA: TGTGCCAGCACAAGTACGGGGGCGCCCGGTCAGCCCCAGCATTTT.

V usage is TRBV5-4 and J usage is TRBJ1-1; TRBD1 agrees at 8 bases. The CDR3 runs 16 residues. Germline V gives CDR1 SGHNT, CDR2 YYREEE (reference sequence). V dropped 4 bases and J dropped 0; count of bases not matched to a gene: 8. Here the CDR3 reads CASSPPRGRMNTEAFF. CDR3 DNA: TGTGCCAGCAGCCCACCCAGGGGGCGGATGAACACTGAAGCTTTCTTT.